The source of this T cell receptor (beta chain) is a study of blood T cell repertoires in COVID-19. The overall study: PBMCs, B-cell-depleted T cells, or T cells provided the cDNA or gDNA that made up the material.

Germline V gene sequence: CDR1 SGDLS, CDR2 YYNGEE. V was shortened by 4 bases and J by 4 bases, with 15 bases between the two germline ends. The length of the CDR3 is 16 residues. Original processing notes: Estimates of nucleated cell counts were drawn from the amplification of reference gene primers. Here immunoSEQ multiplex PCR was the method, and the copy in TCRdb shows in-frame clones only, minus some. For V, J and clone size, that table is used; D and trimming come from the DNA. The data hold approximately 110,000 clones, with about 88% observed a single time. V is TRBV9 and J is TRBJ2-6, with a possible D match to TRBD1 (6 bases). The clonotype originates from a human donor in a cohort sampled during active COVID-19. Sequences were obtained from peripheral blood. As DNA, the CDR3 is TGTGCCAGCAGCATCCCACGGGACACCGGGGCCAACGTCCTGACTTTC. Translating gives CASSIPRDTGANVLTF. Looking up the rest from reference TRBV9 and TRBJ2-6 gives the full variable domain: DSGVTQTPKHLITATGQRVTLRCSPRSGDLSVYWYQQSLDQGLQFLIQYYNGEERAKGNILERFSAQQFPDLHSELNLSSLELGDSALYFCASSIPRDTGANVLTFGAGSRLTVL.